The clone carrying this T cell receptor (beta chain) was picked up many times. What it binds is unknown. V was clipped by 5 bases and J by 4 bases, with 14 bases between them. CDR1 and CDR2 from the germline V gene are SEHNR and FQNEAQ (reference sequence). The CDR3 contains 14 residues. The data were taken from a study of early T cells in non-severe SARS-CoV-2 infection. About the study: Sequencing input comprised bulk RNA from unsorted whole blood; chain pairing was not available.

Individually, cDNA molecules had unique molecular identifiers attached to them. TCRdb recomputed calls from the 5' RACE reads with MiXCR, one row per CDR3 protein. In the table there are roughly 54,000 distinct CDR3 sequences, around 6% of which are singletons. Findings and caveats of the study: Database matching using VDJdb favored anti-spike CD8 responses, with private and CD4 specificities left missing.

The chain is built from TRBV7-9 and TRBJ2-5; D is unresolved. The sequence was collected from an adult who was a healthcare worker with PCR-confirmed SARS-CoV-2 infection or an uninfected control (not recorded which). The sequenced sample was whole blood. CDR3 protein: CASSLQLGGETQYF. In DNA, the CDR3 is TGTGCCAGCAGCCTTCAGCTGGGCGGAGAGACCCAGTACTTC.